This is a list of T cell receptor beta chains from one sample in a study of shared clonotypes between healthy human individuals. Generated by immunoSEQ multiplex PCR, the TCRdb table keeps only in-frame clones and is missing some. Counted here are some 2,000,000 clones, over 85% occurring once; the ten biggest clones make up about 0.13%. Sequencing was done on a sample of naive CD4+ T cells sorted from blood. The receptors come from a man aged 18 to 30 in good health. Both conserved end residues are part of each CDR3. A D gene is named only where the DNA matches it firmly. Part of the rows lack a size; the others show once, few, many or a class for expanded clones.

clone_size j_call d_call v_call cdr3_nt cdr3_aa
- TRBJ2-7 - TRBV6-1 TGTGCCAGCAGTGAGGGACCGCGAGAGCTCGAGCAGTACTTC CASSEGPRELEQYF
- TRBJ1-1 - TRBV6-5 TGTGCCAGCAGTTACTCGTTGTATACGATCCCTGAAGCTTTCTTT CASSYSLYTIPEAFF
- TRBJ1-5 - TRBV10-3 TGTGCCATCGCCTCCGAGAGGGACAATCAGCCCCAGCATTTT CAIASERDNQPQHF
- TRBJ2-2 - TRBV18 TGTGCCAGCTCACCACCGAACCCGAACACCGGGGAGCTGTTTTTT CASSPPNPNTGELFF
- TRBJ1-4 TRBD1 TRBV6-5 TGTGCCAGAGGACAGGGTTGTGAAAAACTGTTTTTT CARGQGCEKLFF
- TRBJ2-5 TRBD1 TRBV14 TGTGCCAGCAGCGAAAAGACAGGGCGGAGGGAGACCCAGTACTTC CASSEKTGRRETQYF
- TRBJ2-7 TRBD2 TRBV7-2 TGTGCCAGCAGCTTAGAACTAGCGGGAACTCGGAGGCAGTACTTC CASSLELAGTRRQYF
- TRBJ1-1 - TRBV28 TGTGCCAGCACCATGAACACTGAAGCTTTCTTT CASTMNTEAFF
once TRBJ1-4 - TRBV10-3 TGTGCCATCAGTGAGGCGGGAGGGCTTGAAAAACTGTTTTTT CAISEAGGLEKLFF
- TRBJ2-7 TRBD2 TRBV27 TGTGCCAGCAGTCCTTGGACTAGCGGGAGGAGGGACGAGCAGTACTTC CASSPWTSGRRDEQYF
- TRBJ1-6 - TRBV28 TGTGCCAGCAGACTTATCGCTAATTCACCCCTCCACTTT CASRLIANSPLHF
- TRBJ1-1 - TRBV10-3 TGTGCCATCAGTGAGGGCCCGGGGCTCGGAGAAGCTTTCTTT CAISEGPGLGEAFF
- TRBJ1-2 - TRBV5-4 TGTGCCAGCAGCTTGGACAGGAATGGCTACACCTTC CASSLDRNGYTF
- TRBJ2-7 - TRBV7-9 TGTGCCAGCAGCCTCCGCGGAGGGGGGCAGTACTTC CASSLRGGGQYF
- TRBJ1-4 - TRBV11-2 TGTGCCAGCAGCTTAGGGTTGGGTGACAGAGAAAAACTGTTTTTT CASSLGLGDREKLFF